The present TCR beta chain was sequenced within a study of blood T cell repertoires in COVID-19. Across the study: Sample material is recorded as cDNA or gDNA derived from T cells, B-cell-depleted T cells, or PBMCs.

The CDR3 consists of 15 residues. V was pared by 3 bases and J by 6 bases, with 6 bases of the junction left unmatched. Germline CDR1 LNHNV, CDR2 YYDKDF (reference sequence). Participants, about 18 to 90 years old, spanned 25 or so US areas. Recovery meant two consecutive negative NP/OP PCR tests, professional clearance, or resolved symptoms. Under the authors' procedure: Scientists estimated how many nucleated cells there were by amplifying reference gene primers. The repertoire was sequenced with immunoSEQ multiplex PCR; TCRdb's copy has only in-frame clones and lacks some. V and J calls plus clone size are reproduced from that table; the DNA served to infer D and trimming. This sample has 200,000 to 250,000 clones, with 84% found just once. This clone was detected only a few times.

The sequence derives from a woman between 40 and 50 years old who had recovered from COVID-19. The V and J genes are TRBV15 and TRBJ2-2; 8 positions agree with TRBD2. The sample consisted of PBMCs or T cells enriched from blood (not recorded which). CDR3 protein: CATSRQRETAGELFF. CDR3 DNA: TGTGCCACCAGCAGGCAGCGGGAGACTGCCGGGGAGCTGTTTTTT.